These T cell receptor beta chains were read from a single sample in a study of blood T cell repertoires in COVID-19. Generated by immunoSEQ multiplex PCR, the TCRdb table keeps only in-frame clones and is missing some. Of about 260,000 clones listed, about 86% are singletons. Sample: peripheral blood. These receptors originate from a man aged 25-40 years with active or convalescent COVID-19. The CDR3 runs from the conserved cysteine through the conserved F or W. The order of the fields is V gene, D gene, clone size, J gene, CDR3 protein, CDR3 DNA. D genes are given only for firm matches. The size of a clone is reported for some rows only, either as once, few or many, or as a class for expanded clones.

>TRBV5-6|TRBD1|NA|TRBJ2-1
CASSSGYGTGSYNEQFF
TGTGCCAGCAGCTCGGGGTACGGGACAGGCTCTTACAATGAGCAGTTCTTC
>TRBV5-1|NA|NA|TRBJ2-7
CASSLSPGYEQYF
TGCGCCAGCAGCTTAAGCCCAGGTTACGAGCAGTACTTC
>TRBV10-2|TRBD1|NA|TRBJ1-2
CASRTGDKGYTF
TGCGCCAGCAGAACAGGGGATAAGGGCTACACCTTC
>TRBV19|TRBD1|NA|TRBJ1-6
CASSRKDRGTYNSPLHF
TGTGCCAGTAGTCGTAAGGACAGGGGGACCTATAATTCACCCCTCCACTTT
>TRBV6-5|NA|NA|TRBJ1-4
CASNTRGSRGKLFF
TGTGCCAGCAACACTCGGGGGTCAAGGGGAAAACTGTTTTTT
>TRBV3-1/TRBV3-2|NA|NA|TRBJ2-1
CASSQVVSGMSSYNEQFF
TGTGCCAGCAGCCAAGTTGTTAGCGGTATGAGCTCCTACAATGAGCAGTTCTTC
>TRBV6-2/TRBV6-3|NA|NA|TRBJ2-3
CASSYLSGVGTDTQYF
TGTGCCAGCAGTTATCTTTCGGGTGTTGGCACAGATACGCAGTATTTT
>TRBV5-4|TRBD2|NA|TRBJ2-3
CASSWGGVAADTQYF
TGTGCCAGCAGCTGGGGGGGGGTAGCGGCAGATACGCAGTATTTT
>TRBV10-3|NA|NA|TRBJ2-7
CAISEEAYEQYF
TGTGCCATCAGTGAGGAGGCCTACGAGCAGTACTTC
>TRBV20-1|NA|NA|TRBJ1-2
CSIGWGDGYTF
TGCAGTATTGGTTGGGGGGACGGCTACACCTTC
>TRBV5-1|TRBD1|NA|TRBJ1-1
CASSLPSGGGTEAFF
TGCGCCAGCAGCCTCCCATCAGGGGGAGGCACTGAAGCTTTCTTT
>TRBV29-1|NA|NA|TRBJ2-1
CSSSYRDNEQFF
TGCAGCTCATCTTACAGGGACAATGAGCAGTTCTTC
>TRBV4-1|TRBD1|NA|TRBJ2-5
CASSQEVSGTGDQETQYF
TGCGCCAGCAGCCAAGAGGTCTCCGGGACAGGGGACCAAGAGACCCAGTACTTC
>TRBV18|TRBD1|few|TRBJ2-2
CASTGAHTGELFF
TGTGCCAGTACAGGGGCGCACACCGGGGAGCTGTTTTTT
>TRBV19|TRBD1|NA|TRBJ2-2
CASSQGTGVTGELFF
TGTGCCAGTAGCCAAGGGACAGGGGTCACCGGGGAGCTGTTTTTT
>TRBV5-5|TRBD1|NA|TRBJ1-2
CASSFRGYGYTF
TGTGCCAGCAGTTTCAGGGGGTATGGCTACACCTTC
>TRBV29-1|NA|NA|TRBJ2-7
CSVVVGQGNYEQYF
TGCAGCGTTGTAGTCGGGCAGGGAAACTACGAGCAGTACTTC
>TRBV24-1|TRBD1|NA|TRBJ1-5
CATSDKTGDQDQPQHF
TGTGCCACCAGTGACAAGACAGGGGACCAAGATCAGCCCCAGCATTTT
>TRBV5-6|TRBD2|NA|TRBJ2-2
CASSPTSGPNTGELFF
TGTGCCAGCAGCCCGACTAGCGGGCCGAACACCGGGGAGCTGTTTTTT
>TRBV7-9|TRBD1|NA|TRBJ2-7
CASSDVQGRNEQYF
TGTGCCAGCAGCGACGTACAGGGGCGGAACGAGCAGTACTTC
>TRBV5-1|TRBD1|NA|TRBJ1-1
CASSGAGTGVDTEAFF
TGCGCCAGCAGCGGTGCCGGGACAGGGGTCGACACTGAAGCTTTCTTT
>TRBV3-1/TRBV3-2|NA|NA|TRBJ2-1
CASSPPRGLASYNEQFF
TGTGCCAGCAGTCCACCCCGGGGACTCGCGTCCTACAATGAGCAGTTCTTC
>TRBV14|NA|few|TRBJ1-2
CASSQAVNYGYTF
TGTGCCAGCAGCCAGGCCGTTAACTATGGCTACACCTTC
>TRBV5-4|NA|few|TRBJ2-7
CASSTLGGGYEQYF
TGTGCCAGCAGCACTCTTGGAGGAGGCTACGAGCAGTACTTC
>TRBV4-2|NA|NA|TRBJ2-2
CASSQKTDSPGELFF
TGTGCCAGCAGCCAAAAGACCGACTCCCCCGGGGAGCTGTTTTTT
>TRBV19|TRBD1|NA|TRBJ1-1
CASRAVRGQGNTEAFF
TGTGCCAGTCGGGCCGTACGAGGACAGGGGAACACTGAAGCTTTCTTT
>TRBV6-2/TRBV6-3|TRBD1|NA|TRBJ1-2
CASSYGGQQIYGYTF
TGTGCCAGCAGTTACGGGGGACAGCAGATCTATGGCTACACCTTC
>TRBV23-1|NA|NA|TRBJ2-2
CASSQSYPTGELFF
TGCGCCAGCAGTCAATCGTATCCGACCGGGGAGCTGTTTTTT
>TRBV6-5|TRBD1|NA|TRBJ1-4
CASSLNRGRDEKLFF
TGTGCCAGCAGTTTAAACAGGGGGCGCGATGAAAAACTGTTTTTT
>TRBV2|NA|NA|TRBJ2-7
CASRVGKGDSYEQYF
TGTGCCAGCAGGGTGGGTAAGGGGGACTCCTACGAGCAGTACTTC
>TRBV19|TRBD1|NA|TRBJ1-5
CASSSPGTGGNQPQHF
TGTGCCAGTAGTTCCCCAGGGACAGGGGGCAATCAGCCCCAGCATTTT
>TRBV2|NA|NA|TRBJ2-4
CASSAGLDIQYF
TGTGCCAGCAGTGCCGGGTTAGACATTCAGTACTTC
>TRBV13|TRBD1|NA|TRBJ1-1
CASSLNRGRDTEAFF
TGTGCCAGCAGCCTCAACAGGGGGAGGGACACTGAAGCTTTCTTT
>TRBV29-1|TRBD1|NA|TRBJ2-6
CSVTGGASGANVLTF
TGCAGCGTTACAGGGGGCGCGTCCGGGGCCAACGTCCTGACTTTC
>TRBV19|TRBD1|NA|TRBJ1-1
CASSIDQTGQNTEAFF
TGTGCCAGTAGTATAGACCAGACAGGGCAAAACACTGAAGCTTTCTTT
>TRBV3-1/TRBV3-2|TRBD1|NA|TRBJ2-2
CASSREEWTGRGGELFF
TGTGCCAGCAGCCGGGAAGAGTGGACAGGGAGAGGCGGGGAGCTGTTTTTT
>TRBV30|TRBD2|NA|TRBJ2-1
CAWSAKRLAGPANEQFF
TGTGCCTGGAGCGCAAAAAGACTAGCGGGTCCCGCTAATGAGCAGTTCTTC
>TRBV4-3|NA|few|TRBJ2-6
CASSQEGHSGANVLTF
TGCGCCAGCAGCCAAGAGGGACACTCTGGGGCCAACGTCCTGACTTTC
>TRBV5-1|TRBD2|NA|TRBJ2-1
CASGITSGETNEQFF
TGCGCCAGCGGCATTACTAGCGGGGAAACCAATGAGCAGTTCTTC
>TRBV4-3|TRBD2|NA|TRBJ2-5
CASSQGWLAGVETQYF
TGCGCCAGCAGCCAAGGGTGGCTAGCGGGGGTTGAGACCCAGTACTTC
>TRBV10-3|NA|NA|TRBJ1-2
CAISDRGEVGGYTF
TGTGCCATCAGTGACCGGGGGGAGGTTGGAGGCTACACCTTC
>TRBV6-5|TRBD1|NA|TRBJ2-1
CASRPDRAIVNEQFF
TGTGCCAGCAGACCCGACAGGGCAATTGTCAATGAGCAGTTCTTC
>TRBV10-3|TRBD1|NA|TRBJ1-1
CAIRTQGGTEAFF
TGTGCCATCAGGACACAGGGGGGCACTGAAGCTTTCTTT
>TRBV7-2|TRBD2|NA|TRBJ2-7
CASRKRGRGYEQYF
TGTGCCAGCAGAAAGCGCGGGAGGGGCTACGAGCAGTACTTC
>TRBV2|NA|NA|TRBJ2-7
CASGGEVYEQYF
TGTGCCAGCGGTGGGGAGGTCTACGAGCAGTACTTC
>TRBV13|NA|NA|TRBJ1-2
CASSYSQGTYGYTF
TGTGCCAGCAGCTACTCTCAGGGTACCTATGGCTACACCTTC
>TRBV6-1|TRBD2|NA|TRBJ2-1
CASSEGASGGNEQFF
TGTGCCAGCAGTGAGGGTGCTAGCGGGGGTAATGAGCAGTTCTTC
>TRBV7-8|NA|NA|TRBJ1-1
CASSAGGAMNTEAFF
TGTGCCAGCAGCGCGGGGGGGGCGATGAACACTGAAGCTTTCTTT
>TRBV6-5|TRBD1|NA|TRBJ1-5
CASSLGQVNQPQHF
TGTGCCAGCAGTCTCGGACAGGTCAATCAGCCCCAGCATTTT
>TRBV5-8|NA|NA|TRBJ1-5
CASSLYTGNYNQPQHF
TGTGCCAGCAGCTTGTATACAGGGAATTACAATCAGCCCCAGCATTTT
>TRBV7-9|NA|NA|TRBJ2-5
CATSRFQETQYF
TGTGCCACGTCTAGGTTCCAAGAGACCCAGTACTTC
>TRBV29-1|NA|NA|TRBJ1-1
CSAERQGMNTEAFF
TGCAGCGCCGAACGCCAGGGGATGAACACTGAAGCTTTCTTT
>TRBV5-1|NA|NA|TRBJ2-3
CASSEGVGTDTQYF
TGCGCCAGCAGCGAGGGGGTTGGTACAGATACGCAGTATTTT
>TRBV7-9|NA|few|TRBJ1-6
CASSPITQARNSPLHF
TGTGCCAGCAGCCCTATCACACAGGCGAGGAATTCACCCCTCCACTTT
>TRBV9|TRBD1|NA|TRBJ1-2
CASSVGTGGNYGYTF
TGTGCCAGCAGCGTCGGGACAGGGGGCAACTATGGCTACACCTTC
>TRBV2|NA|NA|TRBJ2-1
CASSVGSGKSNEQFF
TGTGCCAGCAGTGTCGGGTCAGGGAAAAGCAATGAGCAGTTCTTC
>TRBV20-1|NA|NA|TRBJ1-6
CSASPSGGGSPLHF
TGCAGTGCTAGTCCTAGCGGAGGGGGGTCACCCCTCCACTTT
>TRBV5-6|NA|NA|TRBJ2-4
CASSYELRPGAKNIQYF
TGTGCCAGCAGCTACGAATTACGTCCCGGGGCCAAAAACATTCAGTACTTC
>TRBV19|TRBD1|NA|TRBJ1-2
CASSTSNRGNYGYTF
TGTGCCAGTAGTACCTCCAACAGGGGAAACTATGGCTACACCTTC